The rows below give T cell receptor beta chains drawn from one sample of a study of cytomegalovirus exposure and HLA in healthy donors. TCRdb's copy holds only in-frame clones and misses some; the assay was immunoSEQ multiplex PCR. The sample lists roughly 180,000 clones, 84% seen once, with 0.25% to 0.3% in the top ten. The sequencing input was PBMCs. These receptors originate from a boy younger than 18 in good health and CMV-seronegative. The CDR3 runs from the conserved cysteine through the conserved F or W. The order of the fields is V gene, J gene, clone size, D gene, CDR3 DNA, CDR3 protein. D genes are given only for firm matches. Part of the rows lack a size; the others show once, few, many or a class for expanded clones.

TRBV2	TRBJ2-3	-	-	TGTGCCAGCAAGGAGGGGGGGTGGGTGGATACGCAGTATTTT	CASKEGGWVDTQYF
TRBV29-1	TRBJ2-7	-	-	TGCAGCGTGGAGAAGGACATACCGGCCGAGCAGTACTTC	CSVEKDIPAEQYF
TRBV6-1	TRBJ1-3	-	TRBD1	TGTGCCAGCAGTGGGGACAGTCCCAACACCATATATTTT	CASSGDSPNTIYF
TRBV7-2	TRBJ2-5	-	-	TGTGCCAGCAGCTTAGCGCCGGGGAGGGAGACCCAGTACTTC	CASSLAPGRETQYF
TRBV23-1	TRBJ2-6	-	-	TGCGCCAGGTTTTCCGGGAACTCTGGGGCCAACGTCCTGACTTTC	CARFSGNSGANVLTF
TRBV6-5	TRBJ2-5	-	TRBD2	TGTGCCAGCAGTTACGGCGGGAGGCGTGGGGAGACCCAGTACTTC	CASSYGGRRGETQYF
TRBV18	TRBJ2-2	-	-	TGTGCCAGCTCACCAGGTACAGCCAACACCGGGGAGCTGTTTTTT	CASSPGTANTGELFF
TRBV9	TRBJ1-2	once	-	TGTGCCAGCAGCTCCGCGGGGGTGGGGAATTACTATGGCTACACCTTC	CASSSAGVGNYYGYTF
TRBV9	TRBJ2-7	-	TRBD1	TGTGCCAGCAGCTTGGGACAGGGCGGGTACGAGCAGTACTTC	CASSLGQGGYEQYF
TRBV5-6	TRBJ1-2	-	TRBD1	TGTGCCAGCAGCCCGACAGGGTTTCGGGCTGGCTACACCTTC	CASSPTGFRAGYTF
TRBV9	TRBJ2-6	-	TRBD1	TGTGCCAGCAGCCCGCTGGGGACAGGTATCTCTGGGGCCAACGTCCTGACTTTC	CASSPLGTGISGANVLTF
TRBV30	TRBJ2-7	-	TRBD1	TGTGCCTGGGGGCTCGGGACAGGGAGGGACGAGCAGTACTTC	CAWGLGTGRDEQYF
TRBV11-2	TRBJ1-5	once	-	TGTGCCAGCAGCTTAGGGGTAGGGACTCAACCCCAGCATTTT	CASSLGVGTQPQHF
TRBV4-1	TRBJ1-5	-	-	TGCGCCAGCAGGATTACAGGGACGGGGGGACAGCCCCAGCATTTT	CASRITGTGGQPQHF
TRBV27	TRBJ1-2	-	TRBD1	TGTGCCAGCAGCTATTTCTACTTAGGACAGGGCGTTGAAGGCTACACCTTC	CASSYFYLGQGVEGYTF
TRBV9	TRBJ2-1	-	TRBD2	TGTGCCAGCAGCTCGATAGCGGGTGAAGAGCAGTTCTTC	CASSSIAGEEQFF
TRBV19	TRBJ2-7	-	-	TGTGCCAGTAGCAACGACATCTACGAGCAGTACTTC	CASSNDIYEQYF
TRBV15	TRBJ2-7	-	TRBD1	TGTGCCACCAGCAGAGAACCCACAGGGGCGATCTACGAGCAGTACTTC	CATSREPTGAIYEQYF
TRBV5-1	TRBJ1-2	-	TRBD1	TGCGCCAGCAGCCTCAACCTAGGGACAGGGGACGGCGGCTACACCTTC	CASSLNLGTGDGGYTF
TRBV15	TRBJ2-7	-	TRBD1	TGTGCCACCTCCGGCTCCGGGACAGGGGGCGACGAGCAGTACTTC	CATSGSGTGGDEQYF
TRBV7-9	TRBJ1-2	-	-	TGTTCCAGCAGCTTATTCCATAGACAGCCACCCTATGGCTACACCTTC	CSSSLFHRQPPYGYTF
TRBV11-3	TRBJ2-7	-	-	TGTGCCAGCAGCTCAGAAGGCGGCGAGCAGTACTTC	CASSSEGGEQYF
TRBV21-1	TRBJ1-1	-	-	TGTGCCAGCATCCAAGGACAGGGGGCTAAAAGGAACACTGAAGCTTTCTTT	CASIQGQGAKRNTEAFF
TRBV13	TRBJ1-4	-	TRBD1	TGTGCCAGCAGCTTCTATCCGGGACAGCCGAATGAAAAACTGTTTTTT	CASSFYPGQPNEKLFF
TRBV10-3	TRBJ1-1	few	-	TGTGCCATCAGCGATCTCCCTGCTATGAACACTGAAGCTTTCTTT	CAISDLPAMNTEAFF
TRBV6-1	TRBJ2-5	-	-	TGTGCCAGCAGTGCGGGGGTGGAGACCCAGTACTTC	CASSAGVETQYF
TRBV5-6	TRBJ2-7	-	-	TGTGCCAGCAGCTACCCAACCCCAGACAGGTACCTCCCGTACGAGCAGTACTTC	CASSYPTPDRYLPYEQYF
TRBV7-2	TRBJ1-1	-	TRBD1	TGTGCCAGCAGCCCCCGGGACAGGGGCACTGAAGCTTTCTTT	CASSPRDRGTEAFF
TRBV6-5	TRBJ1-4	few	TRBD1	TGTGCCAGCGGACAGGCGTTCGAAAAACTGTTTTTT	CASGQAFEKLFF
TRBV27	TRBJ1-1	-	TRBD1	TGTGCCAGCAGTTTATGGGACAGAGCTACTGAAGCTTTCTTT	CASSLWDRATEAFF
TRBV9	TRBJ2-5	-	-	TGTGCCAGCAGCCGGGAAGAGACCCAGTACTTC	CASSREETQYF